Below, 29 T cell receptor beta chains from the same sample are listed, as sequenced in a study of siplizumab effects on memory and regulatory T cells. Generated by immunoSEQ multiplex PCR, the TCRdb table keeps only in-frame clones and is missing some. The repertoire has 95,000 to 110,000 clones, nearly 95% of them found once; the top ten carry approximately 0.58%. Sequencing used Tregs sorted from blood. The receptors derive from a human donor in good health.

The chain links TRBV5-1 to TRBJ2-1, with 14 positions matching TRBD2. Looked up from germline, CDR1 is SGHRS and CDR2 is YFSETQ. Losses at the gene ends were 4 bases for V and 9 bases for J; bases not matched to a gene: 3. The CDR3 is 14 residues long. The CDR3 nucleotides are TGCGCCAGCAGCCCGGGACTAGCGGGAGTTGAGCAGTTCTTC. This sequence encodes CASSPGLAGVEQFF.

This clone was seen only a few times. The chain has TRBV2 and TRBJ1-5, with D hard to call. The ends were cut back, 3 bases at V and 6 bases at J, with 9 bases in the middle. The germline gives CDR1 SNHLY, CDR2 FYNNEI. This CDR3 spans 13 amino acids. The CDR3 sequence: CASSDGSGQPQHF. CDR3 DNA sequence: TGTGCCAGCAGTGACGGTTCAGGTCAGCCCCAGCATTTT.

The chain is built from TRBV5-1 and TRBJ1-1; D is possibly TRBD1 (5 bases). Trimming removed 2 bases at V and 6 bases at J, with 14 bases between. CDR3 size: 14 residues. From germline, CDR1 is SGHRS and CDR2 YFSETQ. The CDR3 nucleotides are TGCGCCAGCAGCTTCCGGGTAAGAGGGGCTGAAGCTTTCTTT. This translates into CASSFRVRGAEAFF. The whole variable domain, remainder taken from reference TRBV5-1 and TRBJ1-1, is KAGVTQTPRYLIKTRGQQVTLSCSPISGHRSVSWYQQTPGQGLQFLFEYFSETQRNKGNFPGRFSGRQFSNSRSEMNVSTLELGDSALYLCASSFRVRGAEAFFGQGTRLTVV.

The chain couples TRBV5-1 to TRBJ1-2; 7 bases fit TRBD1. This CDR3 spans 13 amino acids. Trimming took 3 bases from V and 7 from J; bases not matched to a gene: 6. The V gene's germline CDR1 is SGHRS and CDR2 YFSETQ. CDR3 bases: TGCGCCAGCAGCTCCGGGACAGAGAGTGGCTACACCTTC. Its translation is CASSSGTESGYTF.

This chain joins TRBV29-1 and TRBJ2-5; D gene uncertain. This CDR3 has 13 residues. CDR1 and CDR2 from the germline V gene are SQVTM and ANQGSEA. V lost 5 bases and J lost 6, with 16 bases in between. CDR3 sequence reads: CSVMAVVLQTQYF. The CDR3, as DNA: TGCAGCGTTATGGCAGTTGTCCTCCAGACCCAGTACTTC.

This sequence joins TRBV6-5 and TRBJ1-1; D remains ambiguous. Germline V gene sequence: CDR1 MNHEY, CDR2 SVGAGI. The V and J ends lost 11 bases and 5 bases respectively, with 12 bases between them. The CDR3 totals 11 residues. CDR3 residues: CAGGLGTEAFF. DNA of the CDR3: TGTGCCGGTGGATTGGGGACTGAAGCTTTCTTT.

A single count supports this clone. Written as DNA, the CDR3 is TGTGCCAGCAGCGGGGGAGGGGGCGCAAGAACTGAAGCTTTCTTT. It yields the protein CASSGGGGARTEAFF. The rearrangement links TRBV7-6 to TRBJ1-1, with 7 bases lining up with TRBD1. Trimming cost V 5 bases and J 5 bases; bases outside gene matches: 11. The CDR3 is 15 amino acids. Looked up from germline, CDR1 is SGHVS and CDR2 is FNYEAQ.

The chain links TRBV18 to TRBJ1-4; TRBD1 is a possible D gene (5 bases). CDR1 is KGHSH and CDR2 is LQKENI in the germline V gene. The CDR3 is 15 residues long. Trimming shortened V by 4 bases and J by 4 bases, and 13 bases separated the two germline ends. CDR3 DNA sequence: TGTGCCAGCTCACTACTGGGGACCTATAATGAAAAACTGTTTTTT. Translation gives CASSLLGTYNEKLFF.

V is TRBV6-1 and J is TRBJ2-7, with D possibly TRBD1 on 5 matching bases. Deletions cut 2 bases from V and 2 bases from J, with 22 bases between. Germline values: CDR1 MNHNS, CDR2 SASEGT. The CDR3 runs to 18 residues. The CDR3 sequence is CASSESWFAQANTYEQYF. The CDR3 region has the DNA TGTGCCAGCAGTGAATCTTGGTTCGCACAGGCCAACACCTACGAGCAGTACTTC.

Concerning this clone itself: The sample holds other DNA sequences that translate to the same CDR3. The CDR3 region is CASSETATEAFF. The CDR3 nucleotides read TGTGCCAGCAGTGAGACGGCCACTGAAGCTTTCTTT. V is TRBV25-1 and J is TRBJ1-1; D ambiguous. The V gene lost 3 bases and the J gene lost 4 bases, with 6 bases spanning the gap. Germline assignment: CDR1 MGHDK and CDR2 SYGVNS. The CDR3 is 12 residues long.

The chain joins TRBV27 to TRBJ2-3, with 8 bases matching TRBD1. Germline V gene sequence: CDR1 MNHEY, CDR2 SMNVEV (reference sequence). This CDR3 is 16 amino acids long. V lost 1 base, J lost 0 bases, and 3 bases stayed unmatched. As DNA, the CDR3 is TGTGCCAGCAGTTTATGGCAGGGGGCTAGCACAGATACGCAGTATTTT. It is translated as CASSLWQGASTDTQYF.

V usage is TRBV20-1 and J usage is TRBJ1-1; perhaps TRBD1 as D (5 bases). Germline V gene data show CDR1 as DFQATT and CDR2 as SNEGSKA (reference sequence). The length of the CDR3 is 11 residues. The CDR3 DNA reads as TGCAGCCAACGGCGAGGGGACCAAGCTTTCTTT. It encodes CSQRRGDQAFF.

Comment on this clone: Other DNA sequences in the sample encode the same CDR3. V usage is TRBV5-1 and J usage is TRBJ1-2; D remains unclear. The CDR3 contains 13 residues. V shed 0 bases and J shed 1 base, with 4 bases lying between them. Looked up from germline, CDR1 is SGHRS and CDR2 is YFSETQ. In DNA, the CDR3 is TGCGCCAGCAGCTTGGGTCTTAACTATGGCTACACCTTC. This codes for CASSLGLNYGYTF. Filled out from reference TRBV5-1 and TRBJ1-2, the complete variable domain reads KAGVTQTPRYLIKTRGQQVTLSCSPISGHRSVSWYQQTPGQGLQFLFEYFSETQRNKGNFPGRFSGRQFSNSRSEMNVSTLELGDSALYLCASSLGLNYGYTFGSGTRLTVV.

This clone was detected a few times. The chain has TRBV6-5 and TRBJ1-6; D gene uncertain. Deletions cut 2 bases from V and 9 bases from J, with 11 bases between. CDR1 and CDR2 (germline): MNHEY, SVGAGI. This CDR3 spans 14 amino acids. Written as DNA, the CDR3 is TGTGCCAGCAGTTACGTTAGTGGGAGTTCACCCCTCCACTTT. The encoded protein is CASSYVSGSSPLHF.

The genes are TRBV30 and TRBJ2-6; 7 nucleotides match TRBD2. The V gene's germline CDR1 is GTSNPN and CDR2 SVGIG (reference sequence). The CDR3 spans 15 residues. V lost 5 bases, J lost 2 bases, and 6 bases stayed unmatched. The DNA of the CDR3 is TGTGCCTGGGGAAATGGGGGGGCTGGGGCCAACGTCCTGACTTTC. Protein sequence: CAWGNGGAGANVLTF.

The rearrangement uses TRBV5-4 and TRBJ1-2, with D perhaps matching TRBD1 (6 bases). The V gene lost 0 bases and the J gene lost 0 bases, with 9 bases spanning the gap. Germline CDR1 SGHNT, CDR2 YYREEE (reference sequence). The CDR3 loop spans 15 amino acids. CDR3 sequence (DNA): TGTGCCAGCAGCTTGGGGGGGCTTCCTAACTATGGCTACACCTTC. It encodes CASSLGGLPNYGYTF. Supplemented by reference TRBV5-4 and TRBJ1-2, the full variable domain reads ETGVTQSPTHLIKTRGQQVTLRCSSQSGHNTVSWYQQALGQGPQFIFQYYREEENGRGNFPPRFSGLQFPNYSSELNVNALELDDSALYLCASSLGGLPNYGYTFGSGTRLTVV.

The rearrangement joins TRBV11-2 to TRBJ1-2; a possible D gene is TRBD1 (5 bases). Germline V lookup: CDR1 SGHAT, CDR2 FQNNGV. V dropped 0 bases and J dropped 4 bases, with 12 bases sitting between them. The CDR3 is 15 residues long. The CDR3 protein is CASSLDRGRTYGYTF. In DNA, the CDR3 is TGTGCCAGCAGCTTAGATCGGGGCCGCACCTATGGCTACACCTTC.

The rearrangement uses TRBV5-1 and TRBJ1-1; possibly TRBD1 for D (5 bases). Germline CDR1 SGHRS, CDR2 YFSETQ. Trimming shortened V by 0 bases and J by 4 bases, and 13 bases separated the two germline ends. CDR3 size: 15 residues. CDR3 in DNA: TGCGCCAGCAGCTTGGTAGGAGAAAGGGGCACTGAAGCTTTCTTT. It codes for CASSLVGERGTEAFF. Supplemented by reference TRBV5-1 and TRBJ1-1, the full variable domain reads KAGVTQTPRYLIKTRGQQVTLSCSPISGHRSVSWYQQTPGQGLQFLFEYFSETQRNKGNFPGRFSGRQFSNSRSEMNVSTLELGDSALYLCASSLVGERGTEAFFGQGTRLTVV.

CDR3 amino acids: CASRSTIGRGETQYF. CDR3 nucleotides: TGTGCCAGCAGATCGACCATTGGGCGGGGGGAGACCCAGTACTTC. The chain couples TRBV5-4 to TRBJ2-5; 7 bases are a match to TRBD2. This CDR3 has 15 residues. The trim removed 5 bases at V and 5 bases at J, leaving 12 bases unmatched. Looked up from germline, CDR1 is SGHNT and CDR2 is YYREEE (reference sequence).

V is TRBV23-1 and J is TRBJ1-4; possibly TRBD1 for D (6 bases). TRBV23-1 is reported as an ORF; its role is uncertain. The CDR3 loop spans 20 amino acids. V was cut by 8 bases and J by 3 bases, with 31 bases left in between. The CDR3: CASLGAIPLFAPLANEKLFF. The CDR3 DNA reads TGCGCCAGCTTGGGGGCCATACCGTTATTTGCTCCGCTGGCTAATGAAAAACTGTTTTTT.

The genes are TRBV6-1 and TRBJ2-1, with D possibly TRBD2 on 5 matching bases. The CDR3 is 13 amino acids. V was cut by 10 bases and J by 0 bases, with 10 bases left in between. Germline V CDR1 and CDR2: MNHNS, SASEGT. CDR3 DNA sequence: TGTGCCACCCCGGGGAGCTCCTACAATGAGCAGTTCTTC. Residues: CATPGSSYNEQFF.

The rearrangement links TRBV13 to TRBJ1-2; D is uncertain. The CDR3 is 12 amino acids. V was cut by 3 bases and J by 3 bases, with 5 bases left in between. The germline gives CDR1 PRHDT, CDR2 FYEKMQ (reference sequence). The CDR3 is CASSLQDYGYTF. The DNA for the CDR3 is TGTGCCAGCAGCTTGCAGGACTATGGCTACACCTTC.

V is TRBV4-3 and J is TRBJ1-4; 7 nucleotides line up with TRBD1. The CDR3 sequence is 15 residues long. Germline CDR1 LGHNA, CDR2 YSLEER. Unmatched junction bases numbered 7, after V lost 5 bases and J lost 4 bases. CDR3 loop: CASSFNRGNNEKLFF. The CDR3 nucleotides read TGCGCCAGCAGCTTTAACAGGGGTAATAATGAAAAACTGTTTTTT.

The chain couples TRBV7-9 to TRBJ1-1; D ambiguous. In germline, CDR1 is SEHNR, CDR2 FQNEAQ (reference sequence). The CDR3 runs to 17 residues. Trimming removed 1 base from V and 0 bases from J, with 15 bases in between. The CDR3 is CASSLVPFSSMNTEAFF. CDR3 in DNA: TGTGCCAGCAGCTTAGTCCCCTTTTCGAGCATGAACACTGAAGCTTTCTTT.

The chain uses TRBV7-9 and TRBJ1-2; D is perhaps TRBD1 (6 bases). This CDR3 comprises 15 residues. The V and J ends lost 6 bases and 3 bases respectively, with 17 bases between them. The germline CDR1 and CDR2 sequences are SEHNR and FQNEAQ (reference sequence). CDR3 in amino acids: CASSGGGPEYYGYTF. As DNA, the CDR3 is TGTGCCAGCAGTGGAGGGGGGCCGGAGTACTATGGCTACACCTTC.

CDR3 nucleotide sequence: TGTGCCAGCAGCTTGGGACAGGGTCGGGAAGAGACCCAGTACTTC. Amino acid sequence: CASSLGQGREETQYF. V and J are TRBV5-8 and TRBJ2-5, with TRBD1 matching 7 bases. Germline CDR1 and CDR2: SGHTS and YDEGEE. The CDR3 runs 15 residues. V shed 0 bases, J shed 3 bases, and the junction held 5 bases outside the gene matches.

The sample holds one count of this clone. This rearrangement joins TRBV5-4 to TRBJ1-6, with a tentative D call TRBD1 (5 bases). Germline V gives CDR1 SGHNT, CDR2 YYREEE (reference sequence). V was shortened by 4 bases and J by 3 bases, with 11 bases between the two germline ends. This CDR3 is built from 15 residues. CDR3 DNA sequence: TGTGCCAGCAGCAGCCGGGGCAGCTATAATTCACCCCTCCACTTT. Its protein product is CASSSRGSYNSPLHF. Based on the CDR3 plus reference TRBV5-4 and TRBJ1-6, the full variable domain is ETGVTQSPTHLIKTRGQQVTLRCSSQSGHNTVSWYQQALGQGPQFIFQYYREEENGRGNFPPRFSGLQFPNYSSELNVNALELDDSALYLCASSSRGSYNSPLHFGNGTRLTVT.

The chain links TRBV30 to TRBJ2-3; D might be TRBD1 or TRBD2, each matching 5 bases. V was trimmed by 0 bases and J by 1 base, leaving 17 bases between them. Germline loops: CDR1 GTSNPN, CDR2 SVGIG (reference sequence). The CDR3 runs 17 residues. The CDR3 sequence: CAWSVRWGMDGTDTQYF. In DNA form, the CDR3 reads TGTGCCTGGAGTGTAAGGTGGGGGATGGATGGCACAGATACGCAGTATTTT.

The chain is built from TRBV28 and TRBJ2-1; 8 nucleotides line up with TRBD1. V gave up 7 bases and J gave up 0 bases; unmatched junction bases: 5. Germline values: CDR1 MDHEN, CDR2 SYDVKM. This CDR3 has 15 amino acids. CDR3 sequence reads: CASTLDRGSYNEQFF. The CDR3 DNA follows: TGTGCCAGCACCCTAGACAGGGGCTCCTACAATGAGCAGTTCTTC.